This T cell receptor beta chain appears in the sequencing data of a study of cytomegalovirus exposure and HLA in healthy donors. Whole-study results and caveats: Reports indicated that the classifier achieved high specificity and sensitivity in diagnosing cytomegalovirus status.

Points on this clone: The target antigen is unknown.

Produced via immunoSEQ multiplex PCR; TCRdb's table is partial and in-frame only. This sample carries 150,000 to 200,000 clones, roughly 84% of them seen once, and the ten largest clones take approximately 7%. Sequenced: PBMCs. The TCR sequence derives from a young man in good health and CMV-seropositive.

CDR3 nucleotides: TGTGCCAGCAGACATAAGACAGGACTCACGGATGGCTACACCTTC. This translates into CASRHKTGLTDGYTF. The rearrangement uses TRBV27 and TRBJ1-2; tentatively, D is TRBD1 (6 bases). The CDR3 loop spans 15 amino acids. Trimming removed 6 bases at V and 6 bases at J, with 20 bases between. In germline, CDR1 is MNHEY, CDR2 SMNVEV (reference sequence).